The clone carrying this TCR beta chain was seen at least ten times. Amplified TCR beta CDR3 regions came from RNA transcripts. HTBI primers were the set used in a first-round RT-PCR of the TCR CDR3. TCRdb processed the multiplex PCR reads anew with MiXCR; each CDR3 protein has one entry. Here the sample spans about 640,000 distinct CDR3 sequences, under 25% being singletons. V trimming: 5 bases; J trimming: 0 bases; junction bases outside the gene matches: 8. Germline V gives CDR1 MDHEN, CDR2 SYDVKM. The CDR3 is 16 amino acids. The data are from a study of T cells in Graves' hyperthyroidism and ophthalmopathy.

The source is a man aged 25 to 40 with Graves' ophthalmopathy. The specimen sequenced was blood. The chain recombines TRBV28 with TRBJ2-7; 9 nucleotides line up with TRBD1. CDR3 nucleotide sequence: TGTGCCAGCAGTCGCTGGACAGGGGAAGACTCCTACGAGCAGTACTTC. Its translation is CASSRWTGEDSYEQYF.